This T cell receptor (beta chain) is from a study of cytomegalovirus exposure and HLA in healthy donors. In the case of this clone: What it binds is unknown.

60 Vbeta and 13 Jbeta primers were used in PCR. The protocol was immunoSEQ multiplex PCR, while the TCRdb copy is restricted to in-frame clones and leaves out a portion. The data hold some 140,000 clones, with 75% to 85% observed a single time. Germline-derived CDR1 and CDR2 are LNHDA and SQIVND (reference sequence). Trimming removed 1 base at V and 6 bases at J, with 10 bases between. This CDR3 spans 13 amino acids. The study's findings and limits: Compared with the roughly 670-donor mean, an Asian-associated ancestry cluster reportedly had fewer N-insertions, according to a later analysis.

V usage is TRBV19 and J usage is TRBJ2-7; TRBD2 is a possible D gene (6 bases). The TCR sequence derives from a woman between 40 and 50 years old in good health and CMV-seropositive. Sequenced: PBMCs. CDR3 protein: CASSIGTTIEQYF. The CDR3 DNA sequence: TGTGCCAGTAGTATAGGGACTACCATCGAGCAGTACTTC.